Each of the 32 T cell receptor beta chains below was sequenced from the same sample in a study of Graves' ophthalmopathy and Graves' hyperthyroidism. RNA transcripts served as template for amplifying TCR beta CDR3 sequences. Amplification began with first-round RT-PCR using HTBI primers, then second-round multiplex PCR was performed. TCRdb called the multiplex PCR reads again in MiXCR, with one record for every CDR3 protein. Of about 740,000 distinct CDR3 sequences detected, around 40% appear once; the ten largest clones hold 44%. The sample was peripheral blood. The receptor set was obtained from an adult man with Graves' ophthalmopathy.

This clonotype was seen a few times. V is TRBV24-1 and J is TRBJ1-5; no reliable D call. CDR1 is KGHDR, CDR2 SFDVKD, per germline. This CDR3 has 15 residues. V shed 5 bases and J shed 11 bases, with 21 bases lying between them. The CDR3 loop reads CATSVWDEGDETQHF. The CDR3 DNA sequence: TGTGCCACCAGTGTGTGGGATGAGGGAGACGAGACCCAGCATTTT.

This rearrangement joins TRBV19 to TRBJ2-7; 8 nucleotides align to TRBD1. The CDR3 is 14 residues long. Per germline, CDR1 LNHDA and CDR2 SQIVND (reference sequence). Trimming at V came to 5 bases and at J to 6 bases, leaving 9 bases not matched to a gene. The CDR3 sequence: CASSFRQGTLEQYF. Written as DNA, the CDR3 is TGTGCCAGTAGTTTTCGACAGGGGACGCTCGAGCAGTACTTC. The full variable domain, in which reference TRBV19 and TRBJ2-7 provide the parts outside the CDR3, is DGGITQSPKYLFRKEGQNVTLSCEQNLNHDAMYWYRQDPGQGLRLIYYSQIVNDFQKGDIAEGYSVSREKKESFPLTVTSAQKNPTAFYLCASSFRQGTLEQYFGPGTRLTVT.

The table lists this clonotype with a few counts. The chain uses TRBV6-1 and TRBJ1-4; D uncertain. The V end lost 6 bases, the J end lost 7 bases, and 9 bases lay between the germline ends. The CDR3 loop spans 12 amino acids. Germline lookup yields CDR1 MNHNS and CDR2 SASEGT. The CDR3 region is CASREVGEKLFF. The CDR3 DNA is TGTGCCAGCAGGGAGGTCGGTGAAAAACTGTTTTTT.

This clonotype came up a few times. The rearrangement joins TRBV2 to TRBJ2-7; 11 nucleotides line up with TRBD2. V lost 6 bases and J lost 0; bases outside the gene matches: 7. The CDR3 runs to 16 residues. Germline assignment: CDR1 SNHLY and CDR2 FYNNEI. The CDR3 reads CASSLDSGRASYEQYF. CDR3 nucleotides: TGTGCCAGCAGCCTCGATAGCGGGAGGGCCTCCTACGAGCAGTACTTC.

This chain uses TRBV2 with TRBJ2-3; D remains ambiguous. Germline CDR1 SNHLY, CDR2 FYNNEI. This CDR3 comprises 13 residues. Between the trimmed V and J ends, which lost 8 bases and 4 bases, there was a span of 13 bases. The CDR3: CASASNAPDTQYF. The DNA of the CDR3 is TGTGCCAGCGCCTCGAACGCCCCAGATACGCAGTATTTT.

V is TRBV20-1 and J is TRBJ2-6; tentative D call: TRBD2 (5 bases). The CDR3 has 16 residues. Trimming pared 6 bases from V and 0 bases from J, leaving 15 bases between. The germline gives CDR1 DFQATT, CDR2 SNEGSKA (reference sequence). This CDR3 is CSARGQPLSGANVLTF. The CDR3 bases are TGCAGTGCCCGCGGGCAGCCCCTCTCTGGGGCCAACGTCCTGACTTTC.

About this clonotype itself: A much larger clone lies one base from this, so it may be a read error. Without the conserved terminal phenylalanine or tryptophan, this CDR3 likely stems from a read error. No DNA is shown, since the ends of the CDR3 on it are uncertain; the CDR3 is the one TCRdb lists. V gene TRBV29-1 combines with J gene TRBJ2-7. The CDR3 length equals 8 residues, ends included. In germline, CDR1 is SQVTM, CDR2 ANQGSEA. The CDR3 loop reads CSVEVGCL.

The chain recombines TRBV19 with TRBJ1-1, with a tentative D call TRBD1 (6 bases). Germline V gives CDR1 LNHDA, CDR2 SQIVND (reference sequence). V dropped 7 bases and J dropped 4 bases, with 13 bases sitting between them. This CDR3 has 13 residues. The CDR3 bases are TGTGCCAGTACCGCGGGGGCGAGCACTGAAGCTTTCTTT. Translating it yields CASTAGASTEAFF.

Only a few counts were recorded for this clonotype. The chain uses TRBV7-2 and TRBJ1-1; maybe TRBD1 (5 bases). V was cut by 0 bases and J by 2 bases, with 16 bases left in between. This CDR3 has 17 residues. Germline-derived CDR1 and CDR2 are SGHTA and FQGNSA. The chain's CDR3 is CASSLAIGATANTEAFF. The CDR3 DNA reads TGTGCCAGCAGCTTAGCCATTGGGGCGACAGCTAACACTGAAGCTTTCTTT.

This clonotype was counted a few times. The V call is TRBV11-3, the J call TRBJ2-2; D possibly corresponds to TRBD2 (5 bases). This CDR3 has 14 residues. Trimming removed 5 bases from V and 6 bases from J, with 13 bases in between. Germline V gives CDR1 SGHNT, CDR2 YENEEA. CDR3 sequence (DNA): TGTGCCAGCAGCGCTCGGACTTCCTCCGGGGAGCTGTTTTTT. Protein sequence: CASSARTSSGELFF.

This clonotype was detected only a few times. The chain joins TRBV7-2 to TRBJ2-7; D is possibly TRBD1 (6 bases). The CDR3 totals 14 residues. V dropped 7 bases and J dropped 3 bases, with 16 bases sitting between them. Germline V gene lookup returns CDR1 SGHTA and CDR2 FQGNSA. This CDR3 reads CASTHTGLNYEQYF. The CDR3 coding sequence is TGTGCCAGCACCCACACAGGGTTGAACTACGAGCAGTACTTC.

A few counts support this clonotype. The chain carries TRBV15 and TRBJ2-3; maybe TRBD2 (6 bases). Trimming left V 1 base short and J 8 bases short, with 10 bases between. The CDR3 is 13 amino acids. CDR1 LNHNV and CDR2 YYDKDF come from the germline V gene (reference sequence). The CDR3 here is CATSRAGGGTQYF. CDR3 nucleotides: TGTGCCACCAGCAGAGCCGGGGGAGGTACGCAGTATTTT.

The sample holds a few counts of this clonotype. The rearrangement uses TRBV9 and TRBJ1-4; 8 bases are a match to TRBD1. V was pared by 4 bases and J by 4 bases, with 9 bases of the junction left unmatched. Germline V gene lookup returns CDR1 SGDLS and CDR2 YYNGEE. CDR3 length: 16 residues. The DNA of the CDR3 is TGTGCCAGCAGCCCATATTCGGACAGGGATAATGAAAAACTGTTTTTT. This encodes CASSPYSDRDNEKLFF. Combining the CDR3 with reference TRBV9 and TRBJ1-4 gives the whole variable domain DSGVTQTPKHLITATGQRVTLRCSPRSGDLSVYWYQQSLDQGLQFLIQYYNGEERAKGNILERFSAQQFPDLHSELNLSSLELGDSALYFCASSPYSDRDNEKLFFGSGTQLSVL.

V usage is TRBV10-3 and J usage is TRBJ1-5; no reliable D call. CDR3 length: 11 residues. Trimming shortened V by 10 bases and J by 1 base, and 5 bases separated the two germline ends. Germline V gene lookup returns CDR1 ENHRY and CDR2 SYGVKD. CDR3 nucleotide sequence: TGTGCCAGCCAAAGCAATCAGCCCCAGCATTTT. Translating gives CASQSNQPQHF.

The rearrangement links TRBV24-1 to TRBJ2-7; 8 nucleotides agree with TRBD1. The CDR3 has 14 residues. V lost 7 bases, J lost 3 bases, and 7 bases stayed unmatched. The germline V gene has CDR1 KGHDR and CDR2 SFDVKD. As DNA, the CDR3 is TGTGCCACCAGCGGGGAGACAGGGGACTACGAGCAGTACTTC. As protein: CATSGETGDYEQYF.

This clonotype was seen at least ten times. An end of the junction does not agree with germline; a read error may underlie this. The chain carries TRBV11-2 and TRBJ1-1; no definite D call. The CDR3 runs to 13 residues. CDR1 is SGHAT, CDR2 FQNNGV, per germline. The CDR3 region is CASTNLELAEAFF. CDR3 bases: TGTGCTAGCACTAACCTTGAACTAGCTGAAGCTTTCTTT.

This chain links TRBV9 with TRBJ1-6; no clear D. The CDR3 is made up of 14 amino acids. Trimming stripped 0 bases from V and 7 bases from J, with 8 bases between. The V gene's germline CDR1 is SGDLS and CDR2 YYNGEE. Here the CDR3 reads CASSVVVNNSPLHF. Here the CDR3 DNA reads TGTGCCAGCAGCGTAGTAGTGAACAATTCACCCCTCCACTTT.

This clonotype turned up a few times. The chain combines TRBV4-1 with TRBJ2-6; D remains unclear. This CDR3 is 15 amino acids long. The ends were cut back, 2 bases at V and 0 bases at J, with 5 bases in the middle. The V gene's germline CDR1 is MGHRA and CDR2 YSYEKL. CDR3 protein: CASSQRYSGANVLTF. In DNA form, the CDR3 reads TGCGCCAGCAGCCAACGATACTCTGGGGCCAACGTCCTGACTTTC.

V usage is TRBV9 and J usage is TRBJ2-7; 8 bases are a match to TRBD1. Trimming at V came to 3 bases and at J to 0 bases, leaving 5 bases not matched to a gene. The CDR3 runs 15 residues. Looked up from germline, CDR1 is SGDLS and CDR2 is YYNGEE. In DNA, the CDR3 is TGTGCCAGCAGCGCCACGGACAGGGCCTCCTACGAGCAGTACTTC. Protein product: CASSATDRASYEQYF. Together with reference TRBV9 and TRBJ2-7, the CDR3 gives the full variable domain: DSGVTQTPKHLITATGQRVTLRCSPRSGDLSVYWYQQSLDQGLQFLIQYYNGEERAKGNILERFSAQQFPDLHSELNLSSLELGDSALYFCASSATDRASYEQYFGPGTRLTVT.

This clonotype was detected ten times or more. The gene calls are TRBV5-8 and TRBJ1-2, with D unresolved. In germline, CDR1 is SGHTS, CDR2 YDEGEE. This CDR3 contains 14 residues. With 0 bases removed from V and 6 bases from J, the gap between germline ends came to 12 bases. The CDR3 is CASSLVGSGNGYTF. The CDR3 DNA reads TGTGCCAGCAGCTTGGTAGGCAGCGGTAATGGCTACACCTTC. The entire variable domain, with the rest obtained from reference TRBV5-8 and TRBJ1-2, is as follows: EAGVTQSPTHLIKTRGQQATLRCSPISGHTSVYWYQQALGLGLQFLLWYDEGEERNRGNFPPRFSGRQFPNYSSELNVNALELEDSALYLCASSLVGSGNGYTFGSGTRLTVV.

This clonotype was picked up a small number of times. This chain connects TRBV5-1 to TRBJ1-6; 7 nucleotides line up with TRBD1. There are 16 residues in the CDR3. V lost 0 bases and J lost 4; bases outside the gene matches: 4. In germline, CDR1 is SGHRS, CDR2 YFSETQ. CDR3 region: CASSLGTGPYNSPLHF. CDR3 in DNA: TGCGCCAGCAGCTTGGGGACAGGACCTTATAATTCACCCCTCCACTTT.

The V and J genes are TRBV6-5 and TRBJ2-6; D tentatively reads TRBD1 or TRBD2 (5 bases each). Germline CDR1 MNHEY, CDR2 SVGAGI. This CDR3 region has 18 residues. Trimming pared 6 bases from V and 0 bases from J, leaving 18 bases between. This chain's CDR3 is CASRPPPGRSSGANVLTF. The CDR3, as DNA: TGTGCCAGCAGACCCCCACCGGGACGGTCCTCTGGGGCCAACGTCCTGACTTTC.

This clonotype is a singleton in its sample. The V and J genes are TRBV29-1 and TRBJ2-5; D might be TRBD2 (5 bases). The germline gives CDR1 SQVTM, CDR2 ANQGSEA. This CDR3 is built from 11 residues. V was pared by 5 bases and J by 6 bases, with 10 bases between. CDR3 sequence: CSVWRAKTQYF. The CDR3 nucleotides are TGCAGCGTTTGGCGGGCGAAGACCCAGTACTTC. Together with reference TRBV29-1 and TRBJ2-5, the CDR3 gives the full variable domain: SAVISQKPSRDICQRGTSLTIQCQVDSQVTMMFWYRQQPGQSLTLIATANQGSEATYESGFVIDKFPISRPNLTFSTLTVSNMSPEDSSIYLCSVWRAKTQYFGPGTRLLVL.

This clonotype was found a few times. The CDR3 DNA follows: TGTGCCAGCAGCTTGTTTTCGGATCAGCCCCAGCATTTT. Its translation: CASSLFSDQPQHF. The gene calls are TRBV7-9 and TRBJ1-5; D remains ambiguous. CDR1 is SEHNR and CDR2 is FQNEAQ in the germline V gene (reference sequence). The V end was cut by 3 bases, the J end by 5 bases, with 8 bases between. The CDR3 runs to 13 residues.

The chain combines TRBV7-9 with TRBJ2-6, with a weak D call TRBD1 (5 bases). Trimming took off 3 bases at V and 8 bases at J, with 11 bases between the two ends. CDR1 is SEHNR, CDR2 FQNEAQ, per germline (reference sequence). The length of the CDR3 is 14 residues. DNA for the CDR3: TGTGCCAGCAGCTTGGGTGCAGGGACCAACGTCCTGACTTTC. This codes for CASSLGAGTNVLTF. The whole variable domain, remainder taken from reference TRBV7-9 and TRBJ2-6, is DTGVSQNPRHKITKRGQNVTFRCDPISEHNRLYWYRQTLGQGPEFLTYFQNEAQLEKSRLLSDRFSAERPKGSFSTLEIQRTEQGDSAMYLCASSLGAGTNVLTFGAGSRLTVL.

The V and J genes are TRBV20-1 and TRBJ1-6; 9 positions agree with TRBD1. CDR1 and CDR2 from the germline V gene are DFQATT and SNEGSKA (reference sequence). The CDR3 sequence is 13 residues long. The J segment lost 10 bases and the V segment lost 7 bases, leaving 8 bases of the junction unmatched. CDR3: CSVYGTGWSPLHF. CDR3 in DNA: TGCAGTGTTTACGGGACAGGGTGGTCACCCCTCCACTTT.

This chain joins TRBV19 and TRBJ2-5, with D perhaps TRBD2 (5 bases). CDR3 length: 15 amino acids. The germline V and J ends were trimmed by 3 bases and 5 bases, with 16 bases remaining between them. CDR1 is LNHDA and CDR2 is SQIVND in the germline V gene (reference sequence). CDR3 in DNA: TGTGCCAGTAGTATCCGTCGGGAACTGGGGGAGACCCAGTACTTC. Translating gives CASSIRRELGETQYF. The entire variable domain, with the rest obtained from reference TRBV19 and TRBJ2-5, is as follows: DGGITQSPKYLFRKEGQNVTLSCEQNLNHDAMYWYRQDPGQGLRLIYYSQIVNDFQKGDIAEGYSVSREKKESFPLTVTSAQKNPTAFYLCASSIRRELGETQYFGPGTRLLVL.

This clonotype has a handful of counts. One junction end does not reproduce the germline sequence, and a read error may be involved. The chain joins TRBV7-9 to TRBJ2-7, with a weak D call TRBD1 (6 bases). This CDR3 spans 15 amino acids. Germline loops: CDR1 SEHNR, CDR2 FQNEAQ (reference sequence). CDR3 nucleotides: TGCGCCAGCAGCTCCGGCACCCTAGTAGGGGGCGAGCAGTACTTC. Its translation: CASSSGTLVGGEQYF.

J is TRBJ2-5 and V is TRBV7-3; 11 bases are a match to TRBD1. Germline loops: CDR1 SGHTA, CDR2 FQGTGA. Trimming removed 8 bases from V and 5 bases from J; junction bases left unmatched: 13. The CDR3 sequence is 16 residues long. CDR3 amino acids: CASSPPRTGGGETQYF. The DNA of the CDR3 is TGTGCCAGCTCACCACCCCGGACAGGGGGCGGCGAGACCCAGTACTTC.

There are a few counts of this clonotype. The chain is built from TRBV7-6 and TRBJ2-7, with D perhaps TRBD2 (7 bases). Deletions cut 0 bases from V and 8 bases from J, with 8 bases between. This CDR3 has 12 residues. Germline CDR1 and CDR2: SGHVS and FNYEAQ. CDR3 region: CASSLARGQQYF. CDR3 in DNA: TGTGCCAGCAGCTTAGCGCGGGGGCAGCAGTACTTC.

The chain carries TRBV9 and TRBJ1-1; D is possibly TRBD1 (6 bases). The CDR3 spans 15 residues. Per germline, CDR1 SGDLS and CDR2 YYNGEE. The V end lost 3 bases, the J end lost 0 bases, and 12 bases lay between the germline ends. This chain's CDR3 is CASSASGGVNTEAFF. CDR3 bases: TGTGCCAGCAGCGCAAGCGGGGGCGTGAACACTGAAGCTTTCTTT.

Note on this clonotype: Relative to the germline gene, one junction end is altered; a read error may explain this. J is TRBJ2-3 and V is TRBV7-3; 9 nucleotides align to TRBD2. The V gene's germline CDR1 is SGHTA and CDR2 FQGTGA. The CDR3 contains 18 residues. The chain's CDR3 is CASSPDSVAGVVTDTQYF. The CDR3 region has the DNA TGCGCCAGCAGCCCTGATTCGGTAGCGGGAGTCGTGACAGATACGCAGTATTTT.